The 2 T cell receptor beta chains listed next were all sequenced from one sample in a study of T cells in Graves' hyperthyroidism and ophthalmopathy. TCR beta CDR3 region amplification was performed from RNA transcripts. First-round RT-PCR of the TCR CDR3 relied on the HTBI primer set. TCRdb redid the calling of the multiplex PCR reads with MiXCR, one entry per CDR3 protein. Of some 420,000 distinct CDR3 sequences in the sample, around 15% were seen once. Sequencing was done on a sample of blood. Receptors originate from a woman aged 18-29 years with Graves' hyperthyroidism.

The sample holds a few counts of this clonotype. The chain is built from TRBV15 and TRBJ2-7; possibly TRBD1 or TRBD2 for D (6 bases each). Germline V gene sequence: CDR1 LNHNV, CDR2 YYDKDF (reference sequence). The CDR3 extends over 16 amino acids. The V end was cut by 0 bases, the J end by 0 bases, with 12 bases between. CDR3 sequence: CATSRETGGGSYEQYF. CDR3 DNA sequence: TGTGCCACCAGCAGAGAAACAGGAGGGGGCTCCTACGAGCAGTACTTC.

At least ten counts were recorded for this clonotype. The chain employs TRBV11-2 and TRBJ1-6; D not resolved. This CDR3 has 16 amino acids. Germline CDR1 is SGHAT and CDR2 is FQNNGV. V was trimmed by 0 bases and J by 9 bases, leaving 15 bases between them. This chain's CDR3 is CASSLDLAGSGSPLHF. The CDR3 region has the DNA TGTGCCAGCAGCTTAGATTTGGCCGGGAGTGGTTCACCCCTCCACTTT. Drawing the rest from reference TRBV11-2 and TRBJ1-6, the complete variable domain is EAGVAQSPRYKIIEKRQSVAFWCNPISGHATLYWYQQILGQGPKLLIQFQNNGVVDDSQLPKDRFSAERLKGVDSTLKIQPAKLEDSAVYLCASSLDLAGSGSPLHFGNGTRLTVT.